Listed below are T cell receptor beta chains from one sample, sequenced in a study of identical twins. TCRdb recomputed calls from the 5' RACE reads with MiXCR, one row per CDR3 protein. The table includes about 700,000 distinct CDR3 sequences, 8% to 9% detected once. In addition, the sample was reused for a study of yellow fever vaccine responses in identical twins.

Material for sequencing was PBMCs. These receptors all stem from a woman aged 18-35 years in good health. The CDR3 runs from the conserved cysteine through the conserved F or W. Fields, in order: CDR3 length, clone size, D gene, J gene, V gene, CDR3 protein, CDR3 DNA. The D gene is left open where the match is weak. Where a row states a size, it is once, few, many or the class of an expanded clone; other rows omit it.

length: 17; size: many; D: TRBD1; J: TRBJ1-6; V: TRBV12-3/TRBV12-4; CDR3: CASSLARMTGWSSPLHF; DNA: TGTGCCAGCAGTTTAGCGCGGATGACAGGGTGGTCTTCACCCCTCCACTTT
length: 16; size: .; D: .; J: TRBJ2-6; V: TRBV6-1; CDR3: CASSPVGSSGANVLTF; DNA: TGTGCCAGCAGCCCCGTGGGGTCCTCTGGGGCCAACGTCCTGACTTTC
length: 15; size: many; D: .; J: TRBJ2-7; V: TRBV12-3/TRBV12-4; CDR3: CASSLADKSSYEQYF; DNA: TGTGCCAGCAGTTTAGCCGACAAGAGCTCCTACGAGCAGTACTTC
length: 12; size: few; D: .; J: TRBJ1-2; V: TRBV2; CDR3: CASVSSPYGYTF; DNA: TGTGCCAGCGTATCGTCCCCTTATGGCTACACCTTC
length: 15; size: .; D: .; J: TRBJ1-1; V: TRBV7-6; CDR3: CASSPDTDSNTEAFF; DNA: TGTGCCAGCAGCCCAGACACTGACTCCAACACTGAAGCTTTCTTT
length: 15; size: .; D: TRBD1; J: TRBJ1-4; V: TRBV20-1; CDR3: CSAEPRTGLNEKLFF; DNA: TGCAGTGCTGAACCTAGGACAGGATTGAATGAAAAACTGTTTTTT
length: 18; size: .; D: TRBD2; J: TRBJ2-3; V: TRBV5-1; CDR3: CASSTGLAGGLITDTQYF; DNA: TGCGCCAGCAGCACGGGACTAGCGGGAGGGCTTATCACAGATACGCAGTATTTT
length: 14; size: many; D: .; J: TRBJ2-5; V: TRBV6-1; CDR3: CASMRGGQQETQYF; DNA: TGTGCCAGCATGAGGGGAGGACAGCAAGAGACCCAGTACTTC
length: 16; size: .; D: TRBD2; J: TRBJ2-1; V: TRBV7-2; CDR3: CASSLSGRGGYNEQFF; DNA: TGTGCCAGCAGCTTATCGGGGCGGGGGGGTTACAATGAGCAGTTCTTC
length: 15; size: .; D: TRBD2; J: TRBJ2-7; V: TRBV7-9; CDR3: CASSLAGGLASEQYF; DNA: TGTGCCAGCAGCTTAGCAGGGGGACTAGCTAGCGAGCAGTACTTC
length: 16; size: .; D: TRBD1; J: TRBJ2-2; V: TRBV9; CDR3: CASSVGQGGYTGELFF; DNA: TGTGCCAGCAGCGTGGGACAGGGCGGGTACACCGGGGAGCTGTTTTTT
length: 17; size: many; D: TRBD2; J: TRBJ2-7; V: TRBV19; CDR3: CASSMRPGLASSYEQYF; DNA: TGTGCCAGTAGTATGCGACCGGGACTAGCTAGCTCCTACGAGCAGTACTTC
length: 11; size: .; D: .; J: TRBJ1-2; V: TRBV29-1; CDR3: CSVDGVYGYTF; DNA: TGCAGCGTTGATGGGGTTTATGGCTACACCTTC
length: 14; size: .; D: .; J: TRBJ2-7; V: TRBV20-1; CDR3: CSAIEASDWHEQYF; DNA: TGCAGTGCTATAGAGGCTAGTGATTGGCACGAGCAGTACTTC
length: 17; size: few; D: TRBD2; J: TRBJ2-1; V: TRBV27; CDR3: CASSLTPGTSGRNEQFF; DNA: TGTGCCAGCAGTTTGACCCCCGGGACTAGCGGGAGAAATGAGCAGTTCTTC
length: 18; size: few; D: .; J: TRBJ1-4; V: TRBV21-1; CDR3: CASSNLGQGDSTNEKLFF; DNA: TGTGCCAGCAGCAATCTGGGACAGGGAGATTCAACTAATGAAAAACTGTTTTTT
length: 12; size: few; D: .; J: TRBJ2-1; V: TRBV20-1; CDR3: CSASGNHNEQFF; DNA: TGCAGTGCTAGCGGGAATCACAATGAGCAGTTCTTC
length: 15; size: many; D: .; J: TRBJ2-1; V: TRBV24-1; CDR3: CATSDWGNSYNEQFF; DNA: TGTGCCACCAGTGATTGGGGGAATTCCTACAATGAGCAGTTCTTC
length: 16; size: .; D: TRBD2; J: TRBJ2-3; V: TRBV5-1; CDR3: CASSLIQRGGTDTQYF; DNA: TGCGCCAGCAGCTTGATCCAGCGGGGGGGCACAGATACGCAGTATTTT
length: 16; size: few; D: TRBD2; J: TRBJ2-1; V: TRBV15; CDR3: CATSIPKREIDNEQFF; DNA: TGTGCCACCAGCATACCGAAGCGGGAGATAGACAATGAGCAGTTCTTC
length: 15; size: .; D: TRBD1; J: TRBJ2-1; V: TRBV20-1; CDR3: CSASPGQGGYNEQFF; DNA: TGCAGTGCTAGCCCGGGACAGGGGGGCTACAATGAGCAGTTCTTC
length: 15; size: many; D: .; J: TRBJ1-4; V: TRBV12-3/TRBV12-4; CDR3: CASSKGVHRDEKLFF; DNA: TGTGCCAGCAGTAAAGGGGTCCACAGGGATGAAAAACTGTTTTTT
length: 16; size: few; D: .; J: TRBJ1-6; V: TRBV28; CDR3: CASSSPAVGGGSPLHF; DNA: TGTGCCAGCAGTTCCCCAGCAGTGGGTGGCGGTTCACCCCTCCACTTT
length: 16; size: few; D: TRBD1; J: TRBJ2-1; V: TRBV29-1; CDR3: CSVERGTDRGPNEQFF; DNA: TGCAGCGTTGAAAGGGGAACGGACAGGGGGCCCAATGAGCAGTTCTTC
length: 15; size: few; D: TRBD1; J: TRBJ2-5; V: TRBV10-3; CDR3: CAISGDRGYQETQYF; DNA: TGTGCCATCAGTGGGGACAGGGGTTATCAAGAGACCCAGTACTTC
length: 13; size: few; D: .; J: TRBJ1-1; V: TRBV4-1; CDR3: CASSQEPRTEAFF; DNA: TGCGCCAGCAGCCAAGAGCCCCGCACTGAAGCTTTCTTT
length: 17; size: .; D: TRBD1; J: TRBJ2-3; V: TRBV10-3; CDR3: CAISRPPDRGYTDTQYF; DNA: TGTGCCATCAGCCGCCCTCCCGACAGGGGATACACAGATACGCAGTATTTT
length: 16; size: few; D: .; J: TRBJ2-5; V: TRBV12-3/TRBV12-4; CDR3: CASSLPAGGGGETQYF; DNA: TGTGCCAGCAGTTTACCAGCAGGGGGGGGTGGAGAGACCCAGTACTTC
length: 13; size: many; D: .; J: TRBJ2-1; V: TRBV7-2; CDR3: CASSLEGGRAQFF; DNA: TGTGCCAGCAGCTTAGAAGGCGGGCGGGCGCAGTTCTTC
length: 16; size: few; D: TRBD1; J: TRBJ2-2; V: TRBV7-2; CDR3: CASSLARGQGTGELFF; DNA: TGTGCCAGCAGCTTAGCGAGGGGACAGGGGACCGGGGAGCTGTTTTTT
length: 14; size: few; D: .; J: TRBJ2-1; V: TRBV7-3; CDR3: CASSQDPRSREQFF; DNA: TGTGCCAGCAGCCAAGACCCCCGGAGCCGAGAGCAGTTCTTC
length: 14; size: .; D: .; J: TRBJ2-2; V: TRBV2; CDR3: CASRRDVNTGELFF; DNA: TGTGCCAGCAGACGGGACGTGAACACCGGGGAGCTGTTTTTT
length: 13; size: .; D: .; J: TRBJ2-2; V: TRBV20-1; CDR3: CSAPLVRPGELFF; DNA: TGCAGTGCCCCCCTGGTCCGTCCCGGGGAGCTGTTTTTT
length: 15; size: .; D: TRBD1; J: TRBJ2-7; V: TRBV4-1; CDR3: CASSQDWGQGYEQYF; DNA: TGCGCCAGCAGCCAAGATTGGGGACAGGGGTACGAGCAGTACTTC
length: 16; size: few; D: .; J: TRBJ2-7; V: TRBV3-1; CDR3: CASSHPGAVTPYEQYF; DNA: TGTGCCAGCAGCCACCCAGGCGCGGTAACCCCCTACGAGCAGTACTTC
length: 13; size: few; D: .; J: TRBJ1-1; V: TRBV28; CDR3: CASRRGMNTEAFF; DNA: TGTGCCAGCAGGAGAGGGATGAACACTGAAGCTTTCTTT
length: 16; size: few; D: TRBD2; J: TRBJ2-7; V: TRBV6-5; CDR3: CASSSSTSGSLYEQYF; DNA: TGTGCCAGCAGTTCCTCCACTAGCGGGAGTCTCTACGAGCAGTACTTC
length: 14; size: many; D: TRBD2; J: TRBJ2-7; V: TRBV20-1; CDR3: CSASGLAGPYEQYF; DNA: TGCAGTGCCAGCGGACTAGCGGGCCCCTACGAGCAGTACTTC